A single T cell receptor beta chain is shown here with its context. The antigen is not known. CDR1 and CDR2 from the germline V gene are MGHRA and YSYEKL. Trimming pared 0 bases from V and 8 bases from J, leaving 17 bases between. The CDR3 consists of 16 residues. It was with a sample-barcoded 5' primer and a J-beta primer mix that a second PCR of roughly 7 to 12 cycles was run. Each CDR3 protein is one row after TCRdb ran MiXCR on the 5' RACE reads. The sample has approximately 690,000 distinct CDR3 sequences; around three fifths are singletons. This sample stems from a study of blood T cells in healthy people across ages. Findings and caveats of the study: The study lacked donor CMV status, which possibly confounded expanded clonotype changes. Naive CD4+ cell counts and diversity both ran higher in long-lived than in aged donors.

Each donor gave ten milliliters of peripheral blood. Sequenced material: blood. The clonotype was recovered from a man between 60 and 75 years old in good health. The chain links TRBV4-1 to TRBJ2-1; tentatively, D is TRBD1 or TRBD2 (5 bases each). CDR3 region: CASSQEEGTRSHEQFF. CDR3 in DNA: TGCGCCAGCAGCCAAGAAGAGGGGACCCGGTCCCATGAGCAGTTCTTC.